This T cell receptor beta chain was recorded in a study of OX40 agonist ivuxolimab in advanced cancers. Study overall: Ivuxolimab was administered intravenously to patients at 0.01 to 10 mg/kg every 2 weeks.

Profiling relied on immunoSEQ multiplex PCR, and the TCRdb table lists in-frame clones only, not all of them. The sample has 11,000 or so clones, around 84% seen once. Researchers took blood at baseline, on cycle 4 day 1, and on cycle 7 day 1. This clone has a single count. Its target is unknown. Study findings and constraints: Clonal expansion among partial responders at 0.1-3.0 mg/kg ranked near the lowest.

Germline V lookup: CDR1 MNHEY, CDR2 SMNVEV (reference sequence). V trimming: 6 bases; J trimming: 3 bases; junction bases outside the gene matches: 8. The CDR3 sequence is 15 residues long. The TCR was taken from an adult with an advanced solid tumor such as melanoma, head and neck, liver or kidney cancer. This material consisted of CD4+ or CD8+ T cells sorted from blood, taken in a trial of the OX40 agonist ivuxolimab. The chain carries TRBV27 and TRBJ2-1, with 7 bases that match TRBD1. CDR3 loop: CASSFLGTVYNEQFF. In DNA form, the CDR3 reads TGTGCCAGCAGCTTTCTCGGGACAGTCTACAATGAGCAGTTCTTC.